This T cell receptor (beta chain) was sequenced in a study of PD-1 blockade in classical Hodgkin lymphoma. This clone was seen just once. The germline V gene encodes CDR1 SGHVS and CDR2 FQNEAQ. Trimming shortened V by 0 bases and J by 5 bases, and 7 bases separated the two germline ends. CDR3 length equals 14 residues. Profiled with immunoSEQ multiplex PCR; TCRdb holds only in-frame clones, not every one. Among some 25,000 clones listed, about 72% were seen once. Time point given: cycle 4 day 1 (C4D1), after less than seven weeks of nivolumab. Relapse after autologous stem cell transplantation occurred in every patient, and brentuximab vedotin exposure varied.

The receptor comes from a human donor with classical Hodgkin lymphoma. This chain uses TRBV7-8 with TRBJ2-2, with D hard to call. The specimen comprised peripheral blood mononuclear cells (PBMCs), sampled before the fourth cycle of nivolumab. CDR3 coding DNA: TGTGCCAGCAGCTTAGCGCCCCATACCGGGGAGCTGTTTTTT. Its translation: CASSLAPHTGELFF.